The rows below give T cell receptor beta chains drawn from one sample of a study of beta chain features in type 1 diabetes. Here immunoSEQ multiplex PCR was the method, and the copy in TCRdb shows in-frame clones only, minus some. The top ten clones hold 2% to 3% of a sample with 130,000 or so clones, around a sixth of them seen once. Sequencing was performed on central memory CD4+ T cells from blood. The receptors derive from a man between 18 and 35 years old with type 1 diabetes. Both conserved end residues are part of each CDR3. A D gene is named only where the DNA matches it firmly. A clone size is listed for some rows: how often the clone was seen (once, few, many), or a class if it is expanded.

>TRBD2|TRBV10-1|TRBJ2-7|.
CASSSGTSIYEQYF
TGCGCCAGCTCATCCGGGACTAGCATCTACGAGCAGTACTTC
>TRBD1|TRBV11-1|TRBJ1-2|.
CASSPQGARYGYTF
TGTGCCAGCAGCCCACAGGGGGCCCGCTATGGCTACACCTTC
>TRBD1|TRBV30|TRBJ1-4|few
CAWSFQQGFTNEKLFF
TGTGCCTGGAGTTTTCAACAGGGGTTTACTAATGAAAAACTGTTTTTT
>.|TRBV7-2|TRBJ1-2|.
CASSLRDRIYGYTF
TGTGCCAGCAGCTTGAGAGACAGGATCTATGGCTACACCTTC
>.|TRBV7-9|TRBJ2-3|few
CASSQVTGTDTQYF
TGTGCCAGCAGTCAAGTAACAGGCACAGATACGCAGTATTTT
>TRBD1|TRBV7-9|TRBJ1-6|many
CASSLRDRGYSPLHF
TGTGCCAGCAGCTTACGGGACAGGGGATACTCACCCCTCCACTTT
>.|TRBV6-6|TRBJ2-3|medium-sized
CASSYIGATDTQYF
TGTGCCAGCAGTTACATCGGTGCCACAGATACGCAGTATTTT
>TRBD2|TRBV9|TRBJ2-5|.
CASSVAGGLQETQYF
TGTGCCAGCAGCGTAGCGGGGGGGCTACAAGAGACCCAGTACTTC
>.|TRBV9|TRBJ1-6|few
CASSVGTGGSSPLHF
TGTGCCAGCAGCGTAGGAACGGGCGGGAGTTCACCCCTCCACTTT
>TRBD1|TRBV25-1|TRBJ2-2|.
CAGSETPGTGGRTGELFF
TGTGCCGGCAGTGAAACCCCCGGGACAGGGGGACGCACCGGGGAGCTGTTTTTT
>.|TRBV29-1|TRBJ1-1|.
CSAATVNTEAFF
TGCAGCGCGGCGACGGTGAACACTGAAGCTTTCTTT
>.|TRBV18|TRBJ2-5|few
CASSPSRGNRKETQYF
TGTGCCAGCTCACCAAGTCGAGGAAATCGGAAAGAGACCCAGTACTTC
>TRBD1|TRBV30|TRBJ2-3|few
CAWRDRADTQYF
TGTGCCTGGCGGGACAGGGCAGATACGCAGTATTTT
>.|TRBV29-1|TRBJ1-1|few
CSVDSGTGNTEAFF
TGCAGCGTTGACTCAGGGACTGGGAACACTGAAGCTTTCTTT
>.|TRBV7-9|TRBJ2-3|few
CASITLLMVATDTQYF
TGTGCCAGCATAACCCTATTGATGGTTGCGACAGATACGCAGTATTTT
>.|TRBV30|TRBJ2-5|few
CAWGFGETQYF
TGTGCCTGGGGGTTCGGAGAGACCCAGTACTTC
>.|TRBV18|TRBJ2-7|.
CASSHPRDGEQYF
TGTGCCAGCTCCCATCCTCGGGATGGCGAGCAGTACTTC
>.|TRBV4-3|TRBJ1-2|.
CASSLKGNYETNYGYTF
TGCGCCAGCAGCCTCAAGGGAAACTACGAGACTAACTATGGCTACACCTTC
>.|TRBV29-1|TRBJ2-7|.
CSVTASSYEQYF
TGCAGCGTTACGGCGAGCAGCTACGAGCAGTACTTC
>.|TRBV5-4|TRBJ1-5|.
CARPGNQPQHF
TGTGCCCGCCCCGGGAATCAGCCCCAGCATTTT
>.|TRBV5-1|TRBJ1-1|.
CASSLTVNTEAFF
TGCGCCAGCAGCTTGACAGTGAACACTGAAGCTTTCTTT
>.|TRBV5-6|TRBJ1-6|few
CASSLGRLDSPLHF
TGTGCCAGCAGCTTGGGAAGGCTGGATTCACCCCTCCACTTT
>.|TRBV5-1|TRBJ2-1|few
CASSLGERSLGEQFF
TGCGCCAGCAGCTTGGGGGAAAGATCATTAGGTGAGCAGTTCTTC
>.|TRBV20-1|TRBJ2-3|.
CSAVHDTQYF
TGCAGTGCTGTCCATGATACGCAGTATTTT
>.|TRBV27|TRBJ2-5|.
CATAGFGQTQYF
TGTGCCACCGCGGGATTCGGCCAGACCCAGTACTTC
>.|TRBV30|TRBJ1-2|few
CAWSWHNYGYTF
TGTGCCTGGAGTTGGCATAACTATGGCTACACCTTC
>.|TRBV5-6|TRBJ2-1|few
CASSLDQGYNEQFF
TGTGCCAGCAGCTTGGATCAGGGCTACAATGAGCAGTTCTTC
>.|TRBV21-1|TRBJ2-7|few
CASKPGRPTYEQYF
TGTGCCAGCAAACCGGGACGCCCGACCTACGAGCAGTACTTC
>TRBD1|TRBV7-2|TRBJ2-7|.
CASSQRTGLTYEQYF
TGTGCCAGCAGCCAAAGGACAGGTTTAACCTACGAGCAGTACTTC
>.|TRBV29-1|TRBJ1-1|.
CSPGGLTEAFF
TGCAGCCCCGGCGGACTCACTGAAGCTTTCTTT
>TRBD1|TRBV29-1|TRBJ2-3|.
CSVEWTGTQYF
TGCAGCGTTGAATGGACAGGGACGCAGTATTTT
>.|TRBV7-9|TRBJ2-3|few
CASQTRDLTTDTQYF
TGTGCCAGCCAGACCCGGGACTTAACCACAGATACGCAGTATTTT
>.|TRBV5-1|TRBJ2-7|.
CASSLGQIAYEQYF
TGCGCCAGCAGCTTAGGACAGATAGCCTACGAGCAGTACTTC
>TRBD2|TRBV25-1|TRBJ2-5|few
CASSEYLGLVETQYF
TGTGCCAGCAGTGAATACCTGGGACTAGTAGAGACCCAGTACTTC